These T cell receptor beta chains were read from a single sample in a study of T-cell memory formation after mild COVID-19. TCRdb reprocessed the 5' RACE reads via MiXCR and lists one record per CDR3 protein. The data contain fewer than 450,000 distinct CDR3 sequences, approximately 21% of them seen just once; the ten biggest clones take up around 12%. Sequencing was performed on PBMCs or a T cell subset sorted from them (not recorded which). The origin of the receptors is an adult woman who had mild COVID-19 (a few samples of this study predate the infection). Cell type and time point are not known. CDR3s include the opening cysteine and the closing phenylalanine or tryptophan. A D gene is named only where the DNA matches it firmly. Only part of the rows carry a size: once, few, many, or a class if the clone is expanded.

abundance | j_gene | v_gene | d_gene | CDR3aa | CDR3nt
- | TRBJ2-7 | TRBV12-3/TRBV12-4 | - | CASSRGLDEQYF | TGTGCCAGCAGCAGGGGTCTGGACGAGCAGTACTTC
few | TRBJ2-2 | TRBV10-3 | TRBD2 | CAISPWGAGANTGELFF | TGTGCCATCAGCCCCTGGGGCGCGGGGGCGAACACCGGGGAGCTGTTTTTT
once | TRBJ2-7 | TRBV23-1 | - | CASTQGLVARTYEQYF | TGCGCCAGCACCCAGGGGTTGGTAGCGCGCACCTACGAGCAGTACTTC
- | TRBJ2-2 | TRBV20-1 | - | CSARDGHLTGELFF | TGCAGTGCTAGAGACGGACACCTCACCGGGGAGCTGTTTTTT
- | TRBJ2-1 | TRBV6-1 | TRBD2 | CASSPVAGDHNEQFF | TGTGCCAGCAGTCCGGTAGCGGGGGATCACAATGAGCAGTTCTTC
few | TRBJ1-2 | TRBV19 | - | CAPGDSPRYGYTF | TGTGCCCCTGGGGACTCCCCTAGGTATGGCTACACCTTC
- | TRBJ2-5 | TRBV5-1 | TRBD2 | CASRTSGSRETQYF | TGCGCCAGCCGGACTAGCGGGAGCCGGGAGACCCAGTACTTC
few | TRBJ2-3 | TRBV6-6 | TRBD2 | CASSYPASGSADTQYF | TGTGCCAGCAGTTACCCGGCTAGCGGGAGCGCAGATACGCAGTATTTT
few | TRBJ2-5 | TRBV29-1 | - | CSVEDLETQYF | TGCAGCGTTGAAGATCTAGAGACCCAGTACTTC
few | TRBJ1-1 | TRBV5-6 | TRBD1 | CASSLGTGVDEAFF | TGTGCCAGCAGCTTGGGGACAGGGGTTGATGAAGCTTTCTTT
many | TRBJ2-3 | TRBV4-1 | TRBD2 | CASSQVAGVVRTDTQYF | TGCGCCAGCAGCCAAGTAGCGGGGGTGGTCCGCACAGATACGCAGTATTTT
few | TRBJ2-3 | TRBV18 | TRBD2 | CASSRAGGDTQYF | TGTGCCAGCTCACGGGCGGGGGGCGATACGCAGTATTTT
- | TRBJ2-1 | TRBV5-1 | TRBD2 | CASSLELAGGENEQFF | TGCGCCAGCAGCTTGGAGCTAGCGGGGGGCGAAAATGAGCAGTTCTTC
few | TRBJ2-5 | TRBV7-3 | TRBD1 | CASSWDRGETQYF | TGTGCCAGCAGCTGGGACAGGGGTGAGACCCAGTACTTC
- | TRBJ2-3 | TRBV10-3 | - | CAISRGSRGPNTDTQYF | TGTGCCATCAGTCGAGGTAGCCGCGGGCCCAACACAGATACGCAGTATTTT
- | TRBJ2-7 | TRBV12-3/TRBV12-4 | - | CASSLLVSEQYF | TGTGCCAGCAGTTTACTGGTCTCTGAGCAGTACTTC
few | TRBJ2-3 | TRBV5-1 | - | CASSLVTETDTQYF | TGCGCCAGCAGCTTGGTTACAGAAACAGATACGCAGTATTTT
- | TRBJ1-5 | TRBV24-1 | - | CATSSKGNQPQHF | TGTGCCACCAGTTCGAAGGGCAATCAGCCCCAGCATTTT
- | TRBJ1-5 | TRBV21-1 | - | CASSKPTLGPLGLTGPSNQPQHF | TGTGCCAGCAGCAAACCAACCCTAGGACCCCTCGGGCTTACAGGCCCAAGCAATCAGCCCCAGCATTTT
- | TRBJ2-1 | TRBV25-1 | - | CASSVPTGSGQFF | TGTGCCAGCAGTGTTCCAACCGGGAGTGGGCAGTTCTTC
few | TRBJ2-1 | TRBV6-5 | - | CASSSAGYSYNEQFF | TGTGCCAGCAGTTCCGCCGGATACTCCTACAATGAGCAGTTCTTC
- | TRBJ2-3 | TRBV7-2 | - | CASSLESTDTQYF | TGTGCCAGCAGCTTAGAATCCACAGATACGCAGTATTTT
many | TRBJ2-1 | TRBV7-9 | TRBD2 | CASIYLGLAADNEQFF | TGTGCCAGCATCTACCTGGGACTAGCGGCAGATAATGAGCAGTTCTTC
- | TRBJ2-3 | TRBV28 | - | CATRGGGPGTDTQYF | TGTGCCACGAGGGGGGGAGGGCCCGGCACAGATACGCAGTATTTT
- | TRBJ2-1 | TRBV7-8 | TRBD2 | CASSGLAGRDEQFF | TGTGCCAGCAGCGGACTAGCGGGGAGGGATGAGCAGTTCTTC
- | TRBJ2-1 | TRBV20-1 | TRBD2 | CSARDWASGGNNEQFF | TGCAGTGCTAGAGATTGGGCCAGCGGGGGAAACAATGAGCAGTTCTTC
- | TRBJ2-5 | TRBV20-1 | TRBD1 | CSASGTWTGDKETQYF | TGCAGTGCTAGTGGGACCTGGACAGGGGATAAGGAGACCCAGTACTTC
- | TRBJ2-3 | TRBV20-1 | TRBD2 | CSALAPGGSTDTQYF | TGCAGTGCTCTGGCGCCGGGGGGGAGCACAGATACGCAGTATTTT
few | TRBJ1-6 | TRBV5-1 | TRBD1 | CASSAPGQGNSPLHF | TGCGCCAGCAGCGCACCGGGACAGGGTAATTCACCCCTCCACTTT
- | TRBJ2-2 | TRBV12-3/TRBV12-4 | TRBD1 | CASTPYRGIQAGELFF | TGTGCCAGCACCCCGTACAGGGGGATCCAGGCCGGGGAGCTGTTTTTT
few | TRBJ2-3 | TRBV7-6 | - | CASSPRVVGNPTDTQYF | TGTGCCAGCAGCCCCCGAGTTGTCGGTAACCCCACAGATACGCAGTATTTT